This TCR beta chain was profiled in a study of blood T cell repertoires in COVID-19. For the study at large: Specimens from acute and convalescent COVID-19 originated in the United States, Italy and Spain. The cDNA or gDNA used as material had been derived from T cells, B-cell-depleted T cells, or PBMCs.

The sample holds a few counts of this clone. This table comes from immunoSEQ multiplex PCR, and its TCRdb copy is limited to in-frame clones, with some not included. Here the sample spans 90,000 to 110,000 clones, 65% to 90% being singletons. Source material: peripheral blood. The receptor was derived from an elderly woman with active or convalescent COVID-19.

CDR3 in amino acids: CASSQDRSSAGGAFSQYF. Here the CDR3 DNA reads TGCGCCAGCAGCCAAGATAGGAGTTCGGCGGGAGGGGCTTTTTCGCAGTATTTT. The chain recombines TRBV4-1 with TRBJ2-3; TRBD2 matches at 9 bases. V lost 0 bases to trimming and J lost 10 bases; unmatched junction nucleotides: 17. The CDR3 is made up of 18 amino acids. The germline gives CDR1 MGHRA, CDR2 YSYEKL.